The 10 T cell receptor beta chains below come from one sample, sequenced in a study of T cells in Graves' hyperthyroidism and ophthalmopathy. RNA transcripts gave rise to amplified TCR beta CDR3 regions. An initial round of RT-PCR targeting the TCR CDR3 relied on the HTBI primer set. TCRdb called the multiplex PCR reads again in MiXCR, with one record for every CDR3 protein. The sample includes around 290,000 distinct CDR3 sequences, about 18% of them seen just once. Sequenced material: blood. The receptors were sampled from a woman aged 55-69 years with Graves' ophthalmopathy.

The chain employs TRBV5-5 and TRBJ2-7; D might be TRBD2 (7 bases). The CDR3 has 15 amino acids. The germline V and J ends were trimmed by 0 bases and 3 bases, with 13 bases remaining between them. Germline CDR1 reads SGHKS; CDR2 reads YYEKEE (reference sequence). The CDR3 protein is CASSLDGGLYYEQYF. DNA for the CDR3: TGTGCCAGCAGCTTGGACGGGGGGCTTTACTACGAGCAGTACTTC.

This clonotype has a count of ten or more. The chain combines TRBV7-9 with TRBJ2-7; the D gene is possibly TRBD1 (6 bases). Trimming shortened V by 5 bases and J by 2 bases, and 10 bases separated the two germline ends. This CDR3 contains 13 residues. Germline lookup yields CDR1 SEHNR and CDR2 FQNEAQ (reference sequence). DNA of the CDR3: TGTGCCAGCAGCATCAGGGGCACCTACGAGCAGTACTTC. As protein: CASSIRGTYEQYF.

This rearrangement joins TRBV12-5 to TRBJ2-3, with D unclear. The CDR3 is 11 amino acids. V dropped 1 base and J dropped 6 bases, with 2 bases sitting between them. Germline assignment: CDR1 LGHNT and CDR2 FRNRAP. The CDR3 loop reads CASGLGDTQYF. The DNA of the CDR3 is TGTGCTAGTGGTTTGGGGGATACGCAGTATTTT.

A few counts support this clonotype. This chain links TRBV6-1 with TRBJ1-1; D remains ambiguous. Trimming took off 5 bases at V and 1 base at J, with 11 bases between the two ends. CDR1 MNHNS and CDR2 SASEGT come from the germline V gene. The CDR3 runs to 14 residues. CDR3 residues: CASSRLGWNTEAFF. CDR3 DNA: TGTGCCAGCAGTAGGCTCGGGTGGAACACTGAAGCTTTCTTT.

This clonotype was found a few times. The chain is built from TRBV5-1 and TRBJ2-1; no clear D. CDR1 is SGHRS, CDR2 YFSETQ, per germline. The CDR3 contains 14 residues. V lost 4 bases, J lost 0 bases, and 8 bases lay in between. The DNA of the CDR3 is TGCGCCAGCAGCGAAGTTGGCTCCTACAATGAGCAGTTCTTC. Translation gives CASSEVGSYNEQFF.

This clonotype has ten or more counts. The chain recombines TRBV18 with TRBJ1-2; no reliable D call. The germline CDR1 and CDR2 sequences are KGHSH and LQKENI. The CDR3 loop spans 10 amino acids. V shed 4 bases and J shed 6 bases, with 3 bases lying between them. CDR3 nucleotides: TGTGCCAGCTCACGGGATGGCTACACCTTC. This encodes CASSRDGYTF.

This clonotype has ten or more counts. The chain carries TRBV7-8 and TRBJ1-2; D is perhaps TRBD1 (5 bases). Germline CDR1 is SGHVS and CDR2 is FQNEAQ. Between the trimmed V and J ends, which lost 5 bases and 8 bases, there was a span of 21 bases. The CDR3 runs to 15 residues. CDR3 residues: CASSPQLGQGGGYTF. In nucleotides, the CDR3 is TGTGCCAGCAGCCCTCAACTTGGGCAGGGAGGAGGCTACACCTTC.

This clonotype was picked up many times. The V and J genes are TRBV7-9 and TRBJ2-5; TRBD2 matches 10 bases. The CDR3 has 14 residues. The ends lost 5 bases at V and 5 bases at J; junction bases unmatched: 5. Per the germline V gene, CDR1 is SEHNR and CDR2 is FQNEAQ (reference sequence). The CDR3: CASSPSGRSETQYF. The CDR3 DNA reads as TGTGCCAGCAGCCCTAGCGGGAGAAGTGAGACCCAGTACTTC.

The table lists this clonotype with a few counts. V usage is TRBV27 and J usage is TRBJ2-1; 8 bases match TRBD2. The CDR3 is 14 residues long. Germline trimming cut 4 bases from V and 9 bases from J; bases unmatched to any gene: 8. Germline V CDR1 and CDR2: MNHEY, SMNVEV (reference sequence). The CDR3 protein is CASSSGLASGEQFF. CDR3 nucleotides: TGTGCCAGCAGTTCTGGACTAGCCAGTGGTGAGCAGTTCTTC.

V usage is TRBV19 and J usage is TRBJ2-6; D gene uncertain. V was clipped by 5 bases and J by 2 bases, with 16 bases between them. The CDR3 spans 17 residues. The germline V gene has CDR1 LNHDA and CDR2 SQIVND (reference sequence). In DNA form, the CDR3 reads TGTGCCAGTAGTCTGACACGTAATATCGCTGGGGCCAACGTCCTGACTTTC. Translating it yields CASSLTRNIAGANVLTF.